One and the same sample provided the 10 T cell receptor beta chains below, sequenced in a study of naive and memory T cell subsets. The beta constant-region primer was an equimolar mix of two oligonucleotides covering TRBC1 and TRBC2. Ligated cDNA was amplified by four rounds of PCR with nested alpha and beta constant-region primers and SP2. One entry per CDR3 protein results from TCRdb running MiXCR on the UMI-ligation and nested PCR reads. The repertoire holds about 120,000 distinct CDR3 sequences, roughly 32% seen once, with 0.9% in the top ten. The sample was central memory CD4+ T cells from blood. All receptors derive from a human donor in good health.

This chain links TRBV28 with TRBJ1-1, with D possibly TRBD1 on 5 matching bases. The CDR3 runs 14 residues. Germline assignment: CDR1 MDHEN and CDR2 SYDVKM. V lost 2 bases to trimming and J lost 4 bases, with 11 bases between them. CDR3 sequence: CASSLIRASTEAFF. The CDR3 bases are TGTGCCAGCAGTTTAATCAGGGCCTCCACTGAAGCTTTCTTT.

V usage is TRBV7-2 and J usage is TRBJ2-7; 8 nucleotides agree with TRBD2. V dropped 6 bases and J dropped 2; count of bases not matched to a gene: 9. The CDR3 loop spans 15 amino acids. Germline lookup yields CDR1 SGHTA and CDR2 FQGNSA. The CDR3 sequence is CASSSSAGATYEQYF. In nucleotides, the CDR3 is TGTGCCAGCAGTTCCTCAGCGGGGGCCACCTACGAGCAGTACTTC.

The J gene is TRBJ2-7, the V gene TRBV29-1; D not certain. The germline V gene has CDR1 SQVTM and CDR2 ANQGSEA. With 4 bases removed from V and 9 bases from J, the gap between germline ends came to 13 bases. The CDR3 has 11 residues. CDR3 sequence reads: CSVVSFPRQYF. CDR3 sequence (DNA): TGCAGCGTTGTCTCTTTCCCGAGGCAGTACTTC.

This clonotype turned up a few times. V and J are TRBV15 and TRBJ2-2; 8 nucleotides match TRBD1. CDR3 length: 15 amino acids. Germline V lookup: CDR1 LNHNV, CDR2 YYDKDF (reference sequence). V trimming: 10 bases; J trimming: 5 bases; junction bases outside the gene matches: 12. The CDR3 DNA reads TGTGCCAGTATGAGGGGCGGACAGGGAACCGGGGAGCTGTTTTTT. Protein sequence: CASMRGGQGTGELFF.

J is TRBJ2-5 and V is TRBV20-1, with D unclear. The V end was cut by 4 bases, the J end by 9 bases, with 15 bases between. The length of the CDR3 is 12 residues. From germline, CDR1 is DFQATT and CDR2 SNEGSKA (reference sequence). The DNA of the CDR3 is TGCAGTGCTACCTTAACCCAATGGGCCCAGTACTTC. The encoded protein is CSATLTQWAQYF.

This clonotype showed up just a few times. This chain uses TRBV19 with TRBJ1-2; 7 bases are a match to TRBD1. The CDR3 contains 12 residues. V lost 10 bases to trimming and J lost 2 bases; unmatched junction nucleotides: 4. CDR1 is LNHDA and CDR2 is SQIVND in the germline V gene (reference sequence). CDR3 sequence (DNA): TGTGCCACTAGGACAGGCAACTATGGCTACACCTTC. This translates into CATRTGNYGYTF.

This clonotype has only one observation. The chain combines TRBV3-1 with TRBJ1-3; D ambiguous. Trimming stripped 1 base from V and 4 bases from J, with 11 bases between. The CDR3 runs 15 residues. CDR1 is LGHDT, CDR2 YNNKEL, per germline (reference sequence). As DNA, the CDR3 is TGTGCCAGCAGCCAAGTGGGGTCGCCGGGAAACACCATATATTTT. This gives the protein CASSQVGSPGNTIYF.

The rearrangement joins TRBV7-2 to TRBJ2-2; no clear D gene. V lost 4 bases and J 0 bases, leaving 3 bases between the germline ends. The CDR3 consists of 13 residues. The germline V gene encodes CDR1 SGHTA and CDR2 FQGNSA. The CDR3 loop reads CASSSPNTGELFF. The CDR3 DNA is TGTGCCAGCAGCTCGCCGAACACCGGGGAGCTGTTTTTT.

The chain uses TRBV5-4 and TRBJ2-1; TRBD2 matches 12 bases. In germline, CDR1 is SGHNT, CDR2 YYREEE (reference sequence). V lost 3 bases, J lost 4 bases, and 5 bases stayed unmatched. The CDR3 length is 16 residues. CDR3 in DNA: TGTGCCAGCAGCTCGGCTAGCGGGAGGGGGTACAATGAGCAGTTCTTC. Amino acids: CASSSASGRGYNEQFF.

This clonotype was observed a few times. The J gene is TRBJ2-5, the V gene TRBV20-1, with D unresolved. The length of the CDR3 is 11 residues. The germline V gene has CDR1 DFQATT and CDR2 SNEGSKA (reference sequence). V was trimmed by 7 bases and J by 4 bases, leaving 10 bases between them. The CDR3 sequence: CSGFIGETQYF. CDR3 bases: TGCAGTGGTTTCATCGGAGAGACCCAGTACTTC.